Given below is one TCR beta chain in context. The source of the sample is a study of T cell changes during pregnancy in multiple sclerosis. Assay: immunoSEQ multiplex PCR; the TCRdb copy retains only in-frame clones and omits some. The sample contains around 100,000 clones, 91% of which appear only once. V gave up 5 bases and J gave up 3 bases, with 8 bases separating them. Germline CDR1 and CDR2: ENHRY and SYGVKD. The CDR3 loop spans 12 amino acids. V is TRBV10-3 and J is TRBJ2-7; D is undetermined. The TCR sequence derives from a female donor with multiple sclerosis, enrolled in a pregnancy study. Material: peripheral blood, obtained after pregnancy. The CDR3 DNA reads as TGTGCCATCAGTACCTCGCGCTACGAGCAGTACTTC. Protein: CAISTSRYEQYF.